The present T cell receptor (beta chain) was sequenced within a study of T cell responses to AZD1222 COVID-19 vaccine. Produced via immunoSEQ multiplex PCR; TCRdb's table is partial and in-frame only. The repertoire includes about 150,000 clones, about nine tenths of them detected once, and under 2% sits in the top ten. The V gene's germline CDR1 is MNHEY and CDR2 SVGAGI. CDR3 size: 11 residues. V dropped 6 bases and J dropped 3 bases, with 5 bases sitting between them. The sequence derives from an adult who received the AZD1222 COVID-19 vaccine. The chain couples TRBV6-5 to TRBJ1-2; no definite D call. Sequencing was performed on peripheral blood, taken 28 days after the second AZD1222 dose. DNA of the CDR3: TGTGCCAGCAGCTCATACTATGGCTACACCTTC. Protein sequence: CASSSYYGYTF.